This entry concerns a single TCR beta chain. The antigen is not known. For TCRbeta, the library was prepared with unique molecular identifiers. Via MiXCR, TCRdb re-called the PCR reads, giving one row per CDR3 protein. Of about 870,000 distinct CDR3 sequences in the sample, around 17% were seen once. Looked up from germline, CDR1 is SGHRS and CDR2 is YFSETQ. The CDR3 loop spans 15 amino acids. V shed 4 bases, J shed 2 bases, and the junction held 8 bases outside the gene matches. The data belong to a study of T-cell reconstitution after alpha-beta-depleted transplantation in children. Study outcomes and limitations: Once a year had passed after transplant, T-cell counts and diversity came mostly from newly produced T cells.

The specimen comprised PBMCs, mostly from graft donor cells, sampled 360 days after TCRalphabeta/CD19-depleted stem cell transplant. The clonotype was recovered from a male patient aged 10-17 years who had a stem cell transplant for acute lymphoblastic leukemia, so the T cells may come from the graft donor. The chain is built from TRBV5-1 and TRBJ2-7; 8 positions match TRBD1. This CDR3 reads CASSHQGAWTYEQYF. Written as DNA, the CDR3 is TGCGCCAGCAGCCATCAGGGGGCATGGACCTACGAGCAGTACTTC.